The T cell receptor beta chain described here comes from a study of T cells in Graves' hyperthyroidism and ophthalmopathy. RNA transcripts served as the template for amplifying TCR beta CDR3 regions. The HTBI primer set was used in a first-round RT-PCR of the TCR CDR3. TCRdb called the multiplex PCR reads again in MiXCR, with one record for every CDR3 protein. The sample has under 400,000 distinct CDR3 sequences; around 18% are singletons. The cohort's ophthalmopathy patients, a group with duration under 3 months, had a Clinical Activity Score of at least 3 and a NOSPECS grade of at least 4. Clinical symptoms, serum thyroxine, TRAb, thyroid ultrasound and orbital computed tomography informed diagnoses. Study-level results: Most expanded thyroid clonotypes above 0.001 recurred in blood.

There are many counts of this clonotype. The antigen is unknown. The sequenced sample was blood. This sequence was found in a woman in her forties with Graves' ophthalmopathy.

CDR3 loop: CASSWNVRDEQETQYF. CDR3 sequence (DNA): TGTGCCAGCAGTTGGAACGTCAGAGACGAGCAAGAGACCCAGTACTTC. The chain carries TRBV28 and TRBJ2-5; no reliable D call. The CDR3 contains 16 residues. Trimming left V 4 bases short and J 2 bases short, with 17 bases between. Germline loops: CDR1 MDHEN, CDR2 SYDVKM.